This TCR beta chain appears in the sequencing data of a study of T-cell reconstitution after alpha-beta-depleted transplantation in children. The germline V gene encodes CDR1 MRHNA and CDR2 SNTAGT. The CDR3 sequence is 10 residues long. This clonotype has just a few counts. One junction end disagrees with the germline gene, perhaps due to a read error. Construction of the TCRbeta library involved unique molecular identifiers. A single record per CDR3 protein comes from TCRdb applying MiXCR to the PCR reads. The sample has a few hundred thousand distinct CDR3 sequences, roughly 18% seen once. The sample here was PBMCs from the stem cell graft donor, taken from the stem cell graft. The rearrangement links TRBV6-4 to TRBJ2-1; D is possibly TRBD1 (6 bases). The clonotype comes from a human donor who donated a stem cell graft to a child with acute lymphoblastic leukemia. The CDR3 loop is CASRDNRVIF. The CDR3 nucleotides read TGTGCCAGCCGGGACAACCGAGTAATCTTC.